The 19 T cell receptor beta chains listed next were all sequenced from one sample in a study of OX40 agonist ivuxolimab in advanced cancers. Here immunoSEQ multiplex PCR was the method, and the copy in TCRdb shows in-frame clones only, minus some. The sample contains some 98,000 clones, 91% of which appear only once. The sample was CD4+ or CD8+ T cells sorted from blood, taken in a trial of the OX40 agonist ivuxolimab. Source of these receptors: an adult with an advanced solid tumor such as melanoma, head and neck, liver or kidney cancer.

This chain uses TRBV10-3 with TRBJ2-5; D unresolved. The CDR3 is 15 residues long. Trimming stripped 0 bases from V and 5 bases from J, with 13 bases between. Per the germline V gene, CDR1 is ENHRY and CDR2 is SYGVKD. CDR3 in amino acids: CAISESGVTKETQYF. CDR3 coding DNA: TGTGCCATCAGTGAGTCCGGAGTAACGAAGGAGACCCAGTACTTC.

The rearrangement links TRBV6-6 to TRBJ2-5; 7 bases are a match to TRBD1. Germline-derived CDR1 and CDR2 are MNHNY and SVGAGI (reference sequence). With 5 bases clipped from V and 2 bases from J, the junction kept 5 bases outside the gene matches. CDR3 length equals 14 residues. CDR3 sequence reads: CASSTGTVQETQYF. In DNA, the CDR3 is TGTGCCAGCAGTACGGGGACAGTTCAAGAGACCCAGTACTTC.

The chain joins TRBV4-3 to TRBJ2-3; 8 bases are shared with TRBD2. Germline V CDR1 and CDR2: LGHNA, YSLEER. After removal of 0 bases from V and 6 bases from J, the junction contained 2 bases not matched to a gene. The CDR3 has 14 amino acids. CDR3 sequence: CASSQDGRADTQYF. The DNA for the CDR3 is TGCGCCAGCAGCCAAGACGGGAGGGCGGATACGCAGTATTTT.

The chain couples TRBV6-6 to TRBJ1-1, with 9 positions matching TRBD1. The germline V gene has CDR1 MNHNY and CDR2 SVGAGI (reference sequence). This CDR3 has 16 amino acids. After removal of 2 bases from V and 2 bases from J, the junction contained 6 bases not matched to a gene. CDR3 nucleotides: TGTGCCAGCAGTTACGTACAGGGGGCCGGCAACACTGAAGCTTTCTTT. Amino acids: CASSYVQGAGNTEAFF.

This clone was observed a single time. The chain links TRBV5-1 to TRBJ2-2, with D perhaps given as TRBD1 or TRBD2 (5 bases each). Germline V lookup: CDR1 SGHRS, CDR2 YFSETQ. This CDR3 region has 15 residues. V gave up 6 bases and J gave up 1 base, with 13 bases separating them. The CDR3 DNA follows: TGCGCCAGCACGCCTCGGGACCTGAACACCGGGGAGCTGTTTTTT. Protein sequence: CASTPRDLNTGELFF.

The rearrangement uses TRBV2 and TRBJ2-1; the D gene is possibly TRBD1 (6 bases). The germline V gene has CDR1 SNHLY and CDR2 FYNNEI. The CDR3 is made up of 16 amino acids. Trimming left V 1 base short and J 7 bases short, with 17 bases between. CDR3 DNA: TGTGCCAGCAGTGAAGACCCCTCGGGTCAGGGGAATGAGCAGTTCTTC. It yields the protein CASSEDPSGQGNEQFF.

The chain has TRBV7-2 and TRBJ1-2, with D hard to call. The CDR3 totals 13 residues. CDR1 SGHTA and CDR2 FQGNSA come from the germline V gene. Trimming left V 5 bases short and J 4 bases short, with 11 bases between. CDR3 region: CASSPNSAYGYTF. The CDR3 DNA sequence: TGTGCCAGCAGCCCCAATTCCGCCTATGGCTACACCTTC. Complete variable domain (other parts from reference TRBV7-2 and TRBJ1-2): GAGVSQSPSNKVTEKGKDVELRCDPISGHTALYWYRQSLGQGLEFLIYFQGNSAPDKSGLPSDRFSAERTGGSVSTLTIQRTQQEDSAVYLCASSPNSAYGYTFGSGTRLTVV.

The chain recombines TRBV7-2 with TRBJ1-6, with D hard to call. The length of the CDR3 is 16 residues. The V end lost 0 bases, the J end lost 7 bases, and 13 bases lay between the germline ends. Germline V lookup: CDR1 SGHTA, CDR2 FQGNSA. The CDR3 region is CASSLAAGLYNSPLHF. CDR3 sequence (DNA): TGTGCCAGCAGCTTAGCAGCAGGACTTTACAATTCACCCCTCCACTTT.

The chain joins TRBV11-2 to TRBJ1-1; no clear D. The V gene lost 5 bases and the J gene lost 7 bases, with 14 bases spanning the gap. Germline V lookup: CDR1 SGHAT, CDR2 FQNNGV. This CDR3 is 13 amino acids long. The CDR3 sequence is CASSPRGGLEAFF. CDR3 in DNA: TGTGCCAGCAGCCCCAGAGGAGGCCTTGAAGCTTTCTTT.

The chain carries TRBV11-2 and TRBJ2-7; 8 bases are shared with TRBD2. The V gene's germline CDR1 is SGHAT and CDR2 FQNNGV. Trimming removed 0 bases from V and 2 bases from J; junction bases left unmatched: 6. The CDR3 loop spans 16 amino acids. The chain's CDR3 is CASSLELAGYTYEQYF. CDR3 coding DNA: TGTGCCAGCAGCTTAGAGCTAGCGGGCTATACCTACGAGCAGTACTTC.

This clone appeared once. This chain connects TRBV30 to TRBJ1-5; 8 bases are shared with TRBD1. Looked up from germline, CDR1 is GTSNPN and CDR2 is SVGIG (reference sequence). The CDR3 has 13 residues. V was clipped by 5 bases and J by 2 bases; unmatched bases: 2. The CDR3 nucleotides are TGTGCCTGGGACAGGGGTGGCAATCAGCCCCAGCATTTT. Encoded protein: CAWDRGGNQPQHF.

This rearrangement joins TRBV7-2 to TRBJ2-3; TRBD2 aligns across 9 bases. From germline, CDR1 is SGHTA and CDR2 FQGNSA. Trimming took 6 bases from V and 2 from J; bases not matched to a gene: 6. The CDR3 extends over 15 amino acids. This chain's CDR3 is CASSSTSGNTDTQYF. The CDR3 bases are TGTGCCAGCAGTTCGACTAGCGGAAACACAGATACGCAGTATTTT.

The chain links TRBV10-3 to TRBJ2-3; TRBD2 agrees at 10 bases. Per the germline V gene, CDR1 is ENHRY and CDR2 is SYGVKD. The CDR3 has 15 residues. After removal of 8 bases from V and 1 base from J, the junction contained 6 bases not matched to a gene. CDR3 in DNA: TGTGCCATCGGAGCGGGAGGGATTGGCACAGATACGCAGTATTTT. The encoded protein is CAIGAGGIGTDTQYF.

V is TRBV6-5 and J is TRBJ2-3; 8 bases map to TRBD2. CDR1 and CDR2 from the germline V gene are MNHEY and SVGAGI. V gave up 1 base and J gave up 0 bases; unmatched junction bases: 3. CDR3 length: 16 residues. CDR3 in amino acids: CASSYFASGSTDTQYF. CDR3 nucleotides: TGTGCCAGCAGTTACTTCGCTAGCGGGAGCACAGATACGCAGTATTTT.

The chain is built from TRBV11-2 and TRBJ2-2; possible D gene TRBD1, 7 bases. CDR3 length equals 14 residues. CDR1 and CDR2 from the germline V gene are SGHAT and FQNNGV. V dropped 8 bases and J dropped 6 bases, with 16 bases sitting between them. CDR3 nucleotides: TGTGCCAGCGCGGGACAGAGGAGTCCCGGGGAGCTGTTTTTT. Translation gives CASAGQRSPGELFF.

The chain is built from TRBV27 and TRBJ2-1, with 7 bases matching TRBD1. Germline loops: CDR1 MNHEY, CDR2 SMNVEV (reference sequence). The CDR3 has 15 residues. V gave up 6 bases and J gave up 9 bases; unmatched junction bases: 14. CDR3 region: CASSPKGTVPSEQFF. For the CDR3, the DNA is TGTGCCAGCAGCCCCAAGGGGACAGTCCCCTCTGAGCAGTTCTTC.

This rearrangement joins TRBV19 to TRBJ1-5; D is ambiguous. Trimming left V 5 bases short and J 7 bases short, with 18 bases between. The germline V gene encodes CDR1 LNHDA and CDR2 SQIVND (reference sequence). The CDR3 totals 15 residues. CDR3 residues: CASSSQWGTGQPQHF. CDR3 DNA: TGTGCCAGTAGTTCCCAATGGGGTACGGGGCAGCCCCAGCATTTT. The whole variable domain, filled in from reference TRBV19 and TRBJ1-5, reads DGGITQSPKYLFRKEGQNVTLSCEQNLNHDAMYWYRQDPGQGLRLIYYSQIVNDFQKGDIAEGYSVSREKKESFPLTVTSAQKNPTAFYLCASSSQWGTGQPQHFGDGTRLSIL.

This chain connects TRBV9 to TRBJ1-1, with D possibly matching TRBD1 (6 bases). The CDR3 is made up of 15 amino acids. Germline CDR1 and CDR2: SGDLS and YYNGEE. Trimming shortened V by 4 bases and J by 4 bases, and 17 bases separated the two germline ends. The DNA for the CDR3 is TGTGCCAGCAGCCCCAGACAGGCGCCGGGCACTGAAGCTTTCTTT. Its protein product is CASSPRQAPGTEAFF.

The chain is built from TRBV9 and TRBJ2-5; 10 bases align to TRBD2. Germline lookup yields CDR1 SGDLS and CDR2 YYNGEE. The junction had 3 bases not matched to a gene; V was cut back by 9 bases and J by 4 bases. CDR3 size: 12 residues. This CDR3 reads CATRLAGETQYF. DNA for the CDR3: TGTGCCACACGACTAGCGGGAGAGACCCAGTACTTC.